A selection of T cell receptor beta chains follows, all from one sample in a study of T cell changes during pregnancy in multiple sclerosis. Clones were sequenced by immunoSEQ multiplex PCR, and TCRdb holds only the in-frame ones, with some missing. This table holds more than 7,500 clones, approximately 87% found once. Sequenced here: CD8+ T cells from peripheral blood mononuclear cells, sampled in the first trimester of pregnancy. The receptors stem from a female donor in good health, enrolled as a control in a pregnancy study. Each CDR3 is given with its conserved first and last residue. The D gene is left open where the match is weak. Rows may omit the clone size; those that give it use once, few, many or a size class.

TGCGCCAGCAGCTTGAGGGCGGGCCGGGACACTGAAGCTTTCTTT,CASSLRAGRDTEAFF,.,TRBV5-1,TRBJ1-1,.,15
TGTGCCAGCAGCGTAATAGCGGGGGGTCGAAATGAGCAGTTCTTC,CASSVIAGGRNEQFF,.,TRBV9,TRBJ2-1,TRBD2,15
TGTGCCAGCAGCCACCACCTAGCGGGCGTCGGGGAGCTGTTTTTT,CASSHHLAGVGELFF,.,TRBV11-3,TRBJ2-2,TRBD2,15
TGTGCCAGCTCACCTGTGGACAGGGCCGAGCAAGAGACCCAGTACTTC,CASSPVDRAEQETQYF,.,TRBV18,TRBJ2-5,TRBD1,16
TGTGCCAGCACCGTAGGACAGGGAAGTTACGAGCAGTACTTC,CASTVGQGSYEQYF,once,TRBV7-6,TRBJ2-7,TRBD1,14
TGTGCCAGCAGTTTATGGGGAGAAGGGGGCCAGCCCCAGCATTTT,CASSLWGEGGQPQHF,.,TRBV28,TRBJ1-5,TRBD1,15
TGTGCCAGCAGTGGCGGACAGGGCTGGAGCACAGATACGCAGTATTTT,CASSGGQGWSTDTQYF,.,TRBV6-1,TRBJ2-3,TRBD1,16
TGCGCCAGCAGCTTGGCTAGCGGGGTCACAGATACGCAGTATTTT,CASSLASGVTDTQYF,.,TRBV5-1,TRBJ2-3,TRBD2,15
TGTGCACCAGACCAAGGGGGTGAGACCGGGGAGCTGTTTTTT,CAPDQGGETGELFF,.,TRBV21-1,TRBJ2-2,.,14
TGTGCCGCCGAAACACTAGCGGGCAGCCAGTTTGAGACCCAGTACTTC,CAAETLAGSQFETQYF,.,TRBV2,TRBJ2-5,TRBD2,16
TGTGCCAGCAGCCGACTAGCAGGAAATGAGCAGTTCTTC,CASSRLAGNEQFF,.,TRBV7-3,TRBJ2-1,TRBD2,13
TGTGCCAGCAGCTTGGAGGCGAGAGGTGAAAAACTGTTTTTT,CASSLEARGEKLFF,.,TRBV5-4,TRBJ1-4,.,14
TGTGCCAGCAGCGTAAACAGGGCCCACTCCTACAATGAGCAGTTCTTC,CASSVNRAHSYNEQFF,.,TRBV9,TRBJ2-1,.,16
TGTGCCAGCAGCCAGGGGACACCTCGCGAGCAGTACTTC,CASSQGTPREQYF,.,TRBV13,TRBJ2-7,.,13
TGCGCCAGCAGCTTCAGCGGAAACACCGGGGAGCTGTTTTTT,CASSFSGNTGELFF,.,TRBV5-1,TRBJ2-2,.,14
TGTGCCAGCAGCGGCCCAGGGGGCTCCTCCTCTGGAAACACCATATATTTT,CASSGPGGSSSGNTIYF,.,TRBV9,TRBJ1-3,TRBD1,17
TGCAGCGTTGTTCCTACTTCCCAAGCCACCTACGAGCAGTACTTC,CSVVPTSQATYEQYF,.,TRBV29-1,TRBJ2-7,.,15
TGTGCCAGCAGTGCCGGGACTCCACTAAATATATACGAGCAGTACTTC,CASSAGTPLNIYEQYF,.,TRBV27,TRBJ2-7,.,16
TGTGCCAGCAGTGAAGAGGTTAGCGGGGCCGCTACGAACACCGGGGAGCTGTTTTTT,CASSEEVSGAATNTGELFF,.,TRBV2,TRBJ2-2,TRBD2,19
TGTGCCAGCAGCTTCCCAGCCGGGACTAGCGGGAGGGATAATGAGCAGTTCTTC,CASSFPAGTSGRDNEQFF,.,TRBV5-6,TRBJ2-1,TRBD2,18
TGTGCCAGCAGCCCCACGGACAGGCCCCGGGTGTACGAGCAGTACTTC,CASSPTDRPRVYEQYF,.,TRBV7-3,TRBJ2-7,TRBD1,16
TGTGCCAGCAGTTACGGGGTTCGGGGAGGCTACACCTTC,CASSYGVRGGYTF,.,TRBV6-5,TRBJ1-2,.,13
TGTGCCAGCAGCTTAGGAGGGGGCACCCACAATGAGCAGTTCTTC,CASSLGGGTHNEQFF,.,TRBV7-9,TRBJ2-1,TRBD1,15
TGTGCCTGGAGTCCAGGTAACACCGGGGAGCTGTTTTTT,CAWSPGNTGELFF,once,TRBV30,TRBJ2-2,.,13
TGTGCCAGCAGCACCCAGGACAGGGGCGACATCGAGCAGTACTTC,CASSTQDRGDIEQYF,.,TRBV5-4,TRBJ2-7,TRBD1,15
TGTGCCAGCTGGATGGGGGGACCTTCGAACACCGGGGAGCTGTTTTTT,CASWMGGPSNTGELFF,.,TRBV18,TRBJ2-2,.,16
TGTGCCAGCAGTGCTACCGGGACTAGCGGGAACAATGAGCAGTTCTTC,CASSATGTSGNNEQFF,.,TRBV6-4,TRBJ2-1,TRBD2,16
TGTGCCAGCAGGGATGAGCGGGACACGGGCGAGCAGTACTTC,CASRDERDTGEQYF,.,TRBV2,TRBJ2-7,.,14
TGTGCCAGCAGGGTTCAGGGCGGTCAGCCCCAGCATTTT,CASRVQGGQPQHF,.,TRBV6-1,TRBJ1-5,.,13
TGTGCCAGTAGCCAGACTAGTCCCGATGAGCAGTTCTTC,CASSQTSPDEQFF,.,TRBV19,TRBJ2-1,.,13
TGTGCCAGCAGTAACCTAATCGCTCCAACGAGGACTAGCGGGGGCCAGGGGGGTCAAGAGACCCAGTACTTC,CASSNLIAPTRTSGGQGGQETQYF,.,TRBV2,TRBJ2-5,TRBD2,24
TGTGCCAGCAGTCTTCAGGGCCACGAGCAGTACTTC,CASSLQGHEQYF,once,TRBV27,TRBJ2-7,.,12
TGTGCCAGTAGTATGGGACAGAACACTGAAGCTTTCTTT,CASSMGQNTEAFF,.,TRBV19,TRBJ1-1,.,13
TGTGCCAGCAGTACCTCGCCGAGGGACAGGTGGGGATACGAGCAGTACTTC,CASSTSPRDRWGYEQYF,.,TRBV5-8,TRBJ2-7,TRBD1,17
TGCGCCAGCAGCACCAGAATTGACCGGCGGGAGACCCAGTACTTC,CASSTRIDRRETQYF,.,TRBV5-1,TRBJ2-5,.,15
TGTGCCACCAGCGACAGGGGGCGCGAGAACTATGGCTACACCTTC,CATSDRGRENYGYTF,.,TRBV15,TRBJ1-2,TRBD1,15
TGTGCCAGCAGCCCTTCCTTAGCGGGGGGTTTCTATGAGCAGTTCTTC,CASSPSLAGGFYEQFF,.,TRBV5-4,TRBJ2-1,TRBD2,16
TGCAGCGTTGTGTCAGGGCCCGGGGAGCTGTTTTTT,CSVVSGPGELFF,.,TRBV29-1,TRBJ2-2,.,12
TGTGCCAGCAGCGATCAGTTGGGTGCGGGCAATGAGCAGTTCTTC,CASSDQLGAGNEQFF,few,TRBV6-1,TRBJ2-1,.,15
TGTGCCAGCAGCCAAGATCGCGCTAGCGGTAATGACGAGCAGTACTTC,CASSQDRASGNDEQYF,.,TRBV4-2,TRBJ2-7,TRBD2,16
TGTGCCAGCACCGGGAGGTACGAGCAGTACTTC,CASTGRYEQYF,.,TRBV2,TRBJ2-7,TRBD2,11
TGTGCCTGGAGTGCTCTAGGTGTGCATGAACCCCAGCATTTT,CAWSALGVHEPQHF,.,TRBV30,TRBJ1-5,.,14
TGTGCCAGCAGCTTAGGGAGGGACAGTTGGAGCTACACCTTC,CASSLGRDSWSYTF,.,TRBV7-9,TRBJ1-2,TRBD1,14
TGTGCCAGCAGCTCGCCCTTCCAGGGGTCGGGAAACATTCAGTACTTC,CASSSPFQGSGNIQYF,.,TRBV7-8,TRBJ2-4,.,16
TGTGCCAGCAGTGAATCCGATGAGGCACTTGAAGCTTTCTTT,CASSESDEALEAFF,few,TRBV25-1,TRBJ1-1,.,14
TGCGCCAGCAGCCAAGCGTCCGACAGGGCCCGGAACACCATATATTTT,CASSQASDRARNTIYF,.,TRBV4-1,TRBJ1-3,TRBD1,16
TGTGCCACCCGTACAGGGGCAACTAATGAAAAACTGTTTTTT,CATRTGATNEKLFF,.,TRBV6-1,TRBJ1-4,TRBD1,14
TGTGCCAGCAGCGGCCTGACGGGAGATACGCAGTATTTT,CASSGLTGDTQYF,.,TRBV9,TRBJ2-3,.,13
TGTGCCAGCAGCTCTCGGGACAGGGTCTACGAGCAGTACTTC,CASSSRDRVYEQYF,.,TRBV5-5,TRBJ2-7,TRBD1,14
TGCAGCGTTGGACAGGGAAACGCTCTCGAGCAGTACTTC,CSVGQGNALEQYF,.,TRBV29-1,TRBJ2-7,TRBD1,13
TGTGCCACCAGTAATTCGGGACAGGTGTATGGCTACACCTTC,CATSNSGQVYGYTF,.,TRBV15,TRBJ1-2,TRBD1,14
TGCGCCAGCAGCCAAGGGACTAGCGGGGCTGATACGCAGTATTTT,CASSQGTSGADTQYF,.,TRBV4-3,TRBJ2-3,TRBD2,15
TGTGCCAGCAGCTCCGGGACAGGGGGCTACGAGCAGTACTTC,CASSSGTGGYEQYF,.,TRBV5-6,TRBJ2-7,TRBD1,14
TGTGCCAGCAGCTTGTGGCAGGGGGCTTGGGGTGAAGCTTTCTTT,CASSLWQGAWGEAFF,.,TRBV5-6,TRBJ1-1,TRBD1,15
TGTGCCAGCAGCTTGGCCGTCAGGGGGGTTGAAGAAAAACTGTTTTTT,CASSLAVRGVEEKLFF,.,TRBV5-4,TRBJ1-4,TRBD1,16
TGTGCCAGCAGGAGTACCGGGACACAGAGAGGACAAGAGACCCAGTACTTC,CASRSTGTQRGQETQYF,.,TRBV7-9,TRBJ2-5,.,17
TGTGCCAGCAGTTTAATCGGGTCCTCGGGTGGCTACACCTTC,CASSLIGSSGGYTF,.,TRBV27,TRBJ1-2,.,14
TGTGCCAGCAGTCGCGGGGGTTCGTCAGGAAAACTGTTTTTT,CASSRGGSSGKLFF,.,TRBV6-5,TRBJ1-4,.,14
TGTGCCAGCAGCCTACAGGGTAACTATGGCTACACCTTC,CASSLQGNYGYTF,.,TRBV11-2,TRBJ1-2,.,13